The sequence of this T cell receptor (beta chain) was determined in a study of T cell responses to AZD1222 COVID-19 vaccine. Overall study results and limits: Donors were chiefly white British, with a greater number of females, and clonal diversity was perhaps underestimated. Only a handful of individuals given AZD1222 were seropositive at baseline. Repertoires were obtained only post-peak T cell response.

Concerning this clone itself: The antigen remains unidentified.

Profiling relied on immunoSEQ multiplex PCR, and the TCRdb table lists in-frame clones only, not all of them. The sample holds about 94,000 clones, roughly 90% seen once. This clonotype originated in an adult who received the AZD1222 COVID-19 vaccine. The sequencing here drew on peripheral blood, taken 28 days after the second AZD1222 dose.

The CDR3, as DNA: TGTGCCAGCAGTTCGACCAGACAGGGAGGTCAGCCCCAGCATTTT. Amino acid sequence: CASSSTRQGGQPQHF. This sequence joins TRBV6-5 and TRBJ1-5, with 7 nucleotides matching TRBD1. CDR1 and CDR2 (germline): MNHEY, SVGAGI. The length of the CDR3 is 15 residues. The ends lost 4 bases at V and 6 bases at J; junction bases unmatched: 9.